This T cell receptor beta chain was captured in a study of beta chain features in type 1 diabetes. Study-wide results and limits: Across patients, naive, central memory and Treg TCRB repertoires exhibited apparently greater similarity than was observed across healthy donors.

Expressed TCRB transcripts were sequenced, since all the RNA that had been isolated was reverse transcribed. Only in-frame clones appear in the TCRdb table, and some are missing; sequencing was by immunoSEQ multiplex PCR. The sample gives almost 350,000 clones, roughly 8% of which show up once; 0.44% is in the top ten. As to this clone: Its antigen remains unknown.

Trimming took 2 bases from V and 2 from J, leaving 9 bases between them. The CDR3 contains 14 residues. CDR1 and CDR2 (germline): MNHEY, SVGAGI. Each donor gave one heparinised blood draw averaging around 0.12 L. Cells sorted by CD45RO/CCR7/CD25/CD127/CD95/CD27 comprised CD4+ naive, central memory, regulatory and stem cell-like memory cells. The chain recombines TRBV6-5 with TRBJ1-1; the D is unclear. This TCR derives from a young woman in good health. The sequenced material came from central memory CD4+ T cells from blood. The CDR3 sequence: CASSYGRYNTEAFF. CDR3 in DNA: TGTGCCAGCAGTTACGGCAGGTACAACACTGAAGCTTTCTTT.